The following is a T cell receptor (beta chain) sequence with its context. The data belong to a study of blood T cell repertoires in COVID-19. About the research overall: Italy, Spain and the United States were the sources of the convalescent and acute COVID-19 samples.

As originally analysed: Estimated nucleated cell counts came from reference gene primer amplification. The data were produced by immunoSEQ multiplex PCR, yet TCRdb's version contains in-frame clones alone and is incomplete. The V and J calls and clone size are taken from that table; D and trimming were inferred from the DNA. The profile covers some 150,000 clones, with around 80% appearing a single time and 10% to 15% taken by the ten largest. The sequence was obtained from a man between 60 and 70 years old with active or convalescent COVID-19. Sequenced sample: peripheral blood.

CDR3 loop: CASSLVTGEGSPLHF. The DNA of the CDR3 is TGCGCCAGCAGCTTGGTAACGGGTGAAGGTTCACCCCTCCACTTT. The gene calls are TRBV5-1 and TRBJ1-6; no clear D gene. The CDR3 covers 15 residues. Per the germline V gene, CDR1 is SGHRS and CDR2 is YFSETQ. V lost 0 bases, J lost 9 bases, and 13 bases lay in between.